This TCR beta chain was profiled in a study of shared clonotypes between healthy human individuals. Using immunoSEQ multiplex PCR, the repertoire was profiled, and TCRdb retains in-frame clones only, with some absent. The data hold 2.3 million or so clones, with 85% to 95% observed a single time. Material: naive CD4+ T cells from PBMCs. As to subset: CD45RA+ positively selected. This TCR was sampled from a man aged 18 to 29 in good health. Some clones in this sample may be carry-over from other donors' samples.

The CDR3 sequence is CARSPGALADTQYF. The DNA for the CDR3 is TGTGCCAGGTCACCGGGGGCTCTGGCGGATACGCAGTATTTT. The V gene is TRBV2, the J gene TRBJ2-3; D possibly uses TRBD1 or TRBD2 (6 bases each). The CDR3 loop spans 14 amino acids. Deletions cut 9 bases from V and 6 bases from J, with 19 bases between. Per germline, CDR1 SNHLY and CDR2 FYNNEI.